A single sample gave rise to the 25 T cell receptor beta chains below, sequenced in a study of T cell responses to AZD1222 COVID-19 vaccine. Here immunoSEQ multiplex PCR was the method, and the copy in TCRdb shows in-frame clones only, minus some. Of approximately 130,000 clones listed, roughly 89% are singletons. This sample comprised peripheral blood, obtained on day 0 of MenACWY control vaccination. These receptors were collected from an adult in good health.

The genes are TRBV5-4 and TRBJ2-1, with 9 bases fitting TRBD2. Germline V lookup: CDR1 SGHNT, CDR2 YYREEE (reference sequence). After removal of 3 bases from V and 0 bases from J, the junction contained 10 bases not matched to a gene. The CDR3 extends over 18 amino acids. CDR3 DNA: TGTGCCAGCAGCTGGGGAAAGGGACTAGCCGTCTCCTACAATGAGCAGTTCTTC. The encoded protein is CASSWGKGLAVSYNEQFF.

The V call is TRBV27, the J call TRBJ1-4; D unclear. The CDR3 runs 11 residues. The ends were cut back, 8 bases at V and 15 bases at J, with 16 bases in the middle. Germline lookup yields CDR1 MNHEY and CDR2 SMNVEV (reference sequence). In DNA form, the CDR3 reads TGTGCCAGCCCTCGGAGTCATAGGGTGTTTTTT. It translates to CASPRSHRVFF.

The V call is TRBV2, the J call TRBJ2-7, with D tentatively TRBD2 (6 bases). The CDR3 loop spans 11 amino acids. The V end was cut by 10 bases, the J end by 2 bases, with 9 bases between. Germline loops: CDR1 SNHLY, CDR2 FYNNEI. CDR3 amino acids: CATGGTYEQYF. The CDR3 bases are TGTGCCACCGGAGGGACCTACGAGCAGTACTTC.

J is TRBJ1-1 and V is TRBV5-4; D remains ambiguous. The CDR3 has 15 amino acids. Germline assignment: CDR1 SGHNT and CDR2 YYREEE (reference sequence). V was clipped by 1 base and J by 0 bases, with 10 bases between them. The CDR3, as DNA: TGTGCCAGCAGCTTGTCCCCTACAGTGAACACTGAAGCTTTCTTT. Protein product: CASSLSPTVNTEAFF.

Note on this clone: Additional DNA sequences in this sample encode the identical CDR3. The gene calls are TRBV2 and TRBJ1-5; D is unclear. The CDR3 sequence is 14 residues long. Germline-derived CDR1 and CDR2 are SNHLY and FYNNEI. The V and J ends lost 3 bases and 4 bases respectively, with 10 bases between them. The CDR3 region has the DNA TGTGCCAGCAGTGAGAGGGCGGGGAATCAGCCCCAGCATTTT. This encodes CASSERAGNQPQHF.

CDR3 sequence (DNA): TGTGCCAGCAGTGAAGAGACAGGGGGCACAGATACGCAGTATTTT. It translates to CASSEETGGTDTQYF. The chain couples TRBV6-1 to TRBJ2-3, with 8 nucleotides matching TRBD1. From germline, CDR1 is MNHNS and CDR2 SASEGT. The CDR3 loop spans 15 amino acids. J was trimmed by 1 base and V by 1 base; bases with no gene match: 1.

The chain couples TRBV7-2 to TRBJ2-1; D call uncertain. The CDR3 extends over 12 amino acids. CDR1 SGHTA and CDR2 FQGNSA come from the germline V gene. V was shortened by 3 bases and J by 6 bases, with 6 bases between the two germline ends. As DNA, the CDR3 is TGTGCCAGCAGCTTCGCCAGCAATGAGCAGTTCTTC. As protein: CASSFASNEQFF.

The chain uses TRBV11-3 and TRBJ2-1; D is unresolved. The CDR3 runs 14 residues. Germline V gene sequence: CDR1 SGHNT, CDR2 YENEEA. V was trimmed by 1 base and J by 4 bases, leaving 8 bases between them. The CDR3 coding sequence is TGTGCCAGCAGCTTAGGACCAAATTACAATGAGCAGTTCTTC. Encoded protein: CASSLGPNYNEQFF. The full variable domain, completed using reference TRBV11-3 and TRBJ2-1, is EAGVVQSPRYKIIEKKQPVAFWCNPISGHNTLYWYLQNLGQGPELLIRYENEEAVDDSQLPKDRFSAERLKGVDSTLKIQPAELGDSAVYLCASSLGPNYNEQFFGPGTRLTVL.

The V call is TRBV7-9, the J call TRBJ2-4; a possible D gene is TRBD1 (6 bases). Per germline, CDR1 SEHNR and CDR2 FQNEAQ (reference sequence). This CDR3 has 13 residues. V was trimmed by 1 base and J by 8 bases, leaving 9 bases between them. In DNA, the CDR3 is TGTGCCAGCAGCTTAGTAGGGGGTGACATTCAGTACTTC. This gives the protein CASSLVGGDIQYF.

The chain links TRBV24-1 to TRBJ2-3; the D is unclear. The length of the CDR3 is 17 residues. The germline V gene encodes CDR1 KGHDR and CDR2 SFDVKD. The V end was cut by 4 bases, the J end by 0 bases, with 16 bases between. CDR3 in amino acids: CATSDARALLSTDTQYF. CDR3 coding DNA: TGTGCCACCAGTGACGCTAGGGCGCTTTTAAGCACAGATACGCAGTATTTT.

This clone was seen a handful of times. One end of the junction is discordant with germline, which a read error may explain. The V gene is TRBV6-5, the J gene TRBJ1-2, with 10 bases matching TRBD1. Germline lookup yields CDR1 MNHEY and CDR2 SVGAGI. This CDR3 is 15 amino acids long. Here the CDR3 reads CASSYSTGGYYGYTF. CDR3 nucleotide sequence: TGTGCCAGCAGTTACTCGACAGGGGGCTACTACGGCTACACCTTC.

This chain links TRBV3-1 (or the pseudogene TRBV3-2) with TRBJ2-7; D not resolved. The germline V gene encodes CDR1 LGHDT and CDR2 YNNKEL (reference sequence). This CDR3 contains 14 residues. With 1 base removed from V and 2 bases from J, the gap between germline ends came to 9 bases. This CDR3 is CASSQVLYPYEQYF. For the CDR3, the DNA is TGTGCCAGCAGCCAAGTCCTTTACCCCTACGAGCAGTACTTC.

J is TRBJ2-2 and V is TRBV9; 12 bases map to TRBD1. This CDR3 is built from 17 residues. Germline assignment: CDR1 SGDLS and CDR2 YYNGEE. V trimming: 1 base; J trimming: 4 bases; junction bases outside the gene matches: 5. The CDR3 DNA reads TGTGCCAGCAGCGTACAAGGGACAGGGGGCGTCACCGGGGAGCTGTTTTTT. It specifies CASSVQGTGGVTGELFF.

The gene calls are TRBV7-6 and TRBJ2-7, with 14 bases that match TRBD2. V lost 5 bases, J lost 8 bases, and 8 bases stayed unmatched. The CDR3 has 15 amino acids. Per germline, CDR1 SGHVS and CDR2 FNYEAQ. CDR3 sequence (DNA): TGTGCCAGCAGCGCGGGACTAGCGGGAGCCGGCCAGCAGTACTTC. Its translation is CASSAGLAGAGQQYF.

The rearrangement links TRBV3-1 (or the pseudogene TRBV3-2) to TRBJ1-2; D unclear. This CDR3 is 12 amino acids long. In germline, CDR1 is LGHDT, CDR2 YNNKEL (reference sequence). V was pared by 0 bases and J by 8 bases, with 7 bases between. The CDR3 bases are TGTGCCAGCAGCCAAGACGTTGGCGGCTACACCTTC. Protein sequence: CASSQDVGGYTF.

The chain uses TRBV6-5 and TRBJ1-5; perhaps TRBD1 as D (5 bases). The V end was cut by 6 bases, the J end by 1 base, with 13 bases between. The V gene's germline CDR1 is MNHEY and CDR2 SVGAGI. CDR3 length: 15 amino acids. The CDR3 region has the DNA TGTGCCAGCAGGACCCCGGGGGTCAGCAATCAGCCCCAGCATTTT. This sequence encodes CASRTPGVSNQPQHF.

This clone was recorded once. The chain links TRBV14 to TRBJ1-2, with TRBD1 matching 8 bases. J gave up 7 bases and V 3 bases, and 4 bases lay outside the gene matches. Per the germline V gene, CDR1 is SGHDN and CDR2 is FVKESK. The CDR3 is 13 amino acids. This CDR3 is CASSQGTGIGYTF. The DNA of the CDR3 is TGTGCCAGCAGCCAGGGGACAGGTATTGGCTACACCTTC.

J is TRBJ2-1 and V is TRBV3-1 (or the pseudogene TRBV3-2), with TRBD2 identical over 10 bases. In germline, CDR1 is LGHDT, CDR2 YNNKEL (reference sequence). The length of the CDR3 is 14 residues. The V and J ends lost 2 bases and 5 bases, in that order; junction bases with no gene match: 0. CDR3 region: CASSQTSGNNEQFF. CDR3 bases: TGTGCCAGCAGCCAAACTAGCGGGAACAATGAGCAGTTCTTC.

The chain couples TRBV6-2 or TRBV6-3 to TRBJ1-1; 9 bases align to TRBD1. V lost 6 bases, J lost 5 bases, and 7 bases stayed unmatched. The CDR3 contains 14 residues. The germline CDR1 and CDR2 sequences are MNHEY and SVGEGT. CDR3 residues: CASSQTTGGTEAFF. The CDR3 bases are TGTGCCAGCAGCCAGACGACAGGGGGGACTGAAGCTTTCTTT.

Remarks on this clone: One end of the junction does not line up with germline, which may come from a read error. This chain links TRBV3-1 (or the pseudogene TRBV3-2) with TRBJ2-1; 10 bases are shared with TRBD2. The CDR3 has 15 residues. Germline V gives CDR1 LGHDT, CDR2 YNNKEL (reference sequence). In DNA, the CDR3 is TGTGCCAGCACCCAAGCCCCTAGCGGGAGAAATGAGCAGTTCTTC. Protein sequence: CASTQAPSGRNEQFF.

This sequence joins TRBV18 and TRBJ1-1; D is ambiguous. The CDR3 runs 13 residues. Per germline, CDR1 KGHSH and CDR2 LQKENI. The V end was cut by 3 bases, the J end by 11 bases, with 16 bases between. The CDR3 nucleotides are TGTGCCAGCTCACCCCGGGATGAAATGTGGGCTTTCTTT. Its protein is CASSPRDEMWAFF.

The chain employs TRBV11-1 and TRBJ2-5; a possible D gene is TRBD2 (5 bases). Trimming left V 4 bases short and J 7 bases short, with 16 bases between. The CDR3 has 14 residues. Germline CDR1 SGHAT, CDR2 FQDESV (reference sequence). The chain's CDR3 is CASSSSAVEGTQYF. The CDR3 DNA follows: TGTGCCAGCAGCTCCTCAGCGGTGGAAGGGACCCAGTACTTC.

The chain links TRBV6-5 to TRBJ1-2, with unresolved D. The CDR3 length is 11 residues. Germline CDR1 MNHEY, CDR2 SVGAGI. Trimming took 8 bases from V and 7 from J, leaving 11 bases between them. CDR3 sequence: CASGSHIGYTF. CDR3 DNA sequence: TGTGCCAGCGGGAGCCATATTGGCTACACCTTC.

The DNA of the CDR3 is TGTGCCAGCAGCTTACAGGGGACCGGGGGAAACACCATATATTTT. Translating gives CASSLQGTGGNTIYF. The V call is TRBV11-3, the J call TRBJ1-3, with a weak D call TRBD1 (6 bases). The germline V gene has CDR1 SGHNT and CDR2 YENEEA. V shed 2 bases and J shed 4 bases, with 12 bases lying between them. This CDR3 is 15 amino acids long. The entire variable domain, with the rest obtained from reference TRBV11-3 and TRBJ1-3, is as follows: EAGVVQSPRYKIIEKKQPVAFWCNPISGHNTLYWYLQNLGQGPELLIRYENEEAVDDSQLPKDRFSAERLKGVDSTLKIQPAELGDSAVYLCASSLQGTGGNTIYFGEGSWLTVV.

This clone was seen a handful of times. This chain joins TRBV2 and TRBJ1-3, with unresolved D. There are 12 residues in the CDR3. Germline V gives CDR1 SNHLY, CDR2 FYNNEI. Trimming left V 5 bases short and J 1 base short, with 3 bases between. In nucleotides, the CDR3 is TGTGCCAGCAGTAATTCTGGAAACACCATATATTTT. Translated: CASSNSGNTIYF.